This T cell receptor (beta chain) is drawn from a study of regulatory T cells in long-lasting Graves disease (dated by TCRdb to the early 2020s). Turning to the overall study: Persistent Graves' disease was defined as antithyroid drug treatment for over 5 years with persistently positive TSH receptor autoantibodies. Peripheral blood TCR sequencing and RNA sequencing compared persistent Graves' disease patients with newly diagnosed Graves' disease patients. In the clinical cohort, patients with persistent Graves' disease had used antithyroid drugs for an average of roughly ten years. TCR sequencing covered about 13 persistent and some 20 newly diagnosed Graves' disease patients, around 33 samples in total. The study was conducted in China and was registered as a clinical trial. What the research found in general, with its limitations: Persistent patients shared more public clonotypes among themselves (around 2,500) than newly diagnosed patients did (more than 950). The authors acknowledged the small sample size as a limitation that may reduce accuracy. The study examined only peripheral blood because the primary lesion, thyroid tissue, could not be accessed. Compared with newly diagnosed patients, persistent Graves' disease patients had lower TCR Shannon entropy and fewer highly expanded clones, which suggests clonal expansion. TRBV28, TRBJ1-2 and TRBJ2-5 were preferentially used in persistent disease, while TRBV20-1 and TRBJ2-1 were favored in newly diagnosed disease. Only the TCR beta chain was sequenced and analyzed.

The meaning of the sample's time point label: persistent/refractory GD, antithyroid drugs over 5 years with positive TRAb. RNA was extracted from PBMCs in TRIzol for both TCR sequencing and RNA sequencing. Graves' disease was diagnosed according to American Thyroid Association guidelines. The patients came from an endocrinology department in Xi'an, China. Each patient gave about 8.1 milliliters of peripheral blood, collected in an EDTA anticoagulant tube. PBMCs were isolated by Ficoll Paque Plus density gradient separation without further T cell sorting. An Agilent 2100 Bioanalyzer and agarose gel were used to assess RNA quality, and a NanoDrop 2000 was used to measure RNA concentration. Libraries were made using multiplex PCR. The sample was run on an Illumina HiSeq 4000. To build TCR beta libraries, CDR3 regions were amplified by Arm-PCR using iRepertoire HTBI primers. Gel purification was performed on PCR products prior to sequencing. In the original analysis: Gene usage analysis of CDR3 amino acid clonotypes relied on the approximately 60 TRBV and 15 or so TRBJ segments identified across samples. COPE and FqMerger were used to merge the filtered high-quality paired reads into contigs. Contigs were aligned with BLAST to IMGT TRBV, TRBD and TRBJ reference genes, and CDR3 was defined per IMGT. Any clonotype with a frequency above 0.1% was classified as a highly expanded clone. Repertoire diversity was measured by Shannon entropy, and V-J evenness by the Gini coefficient. A clonotype found in more than one individual was treated as public. The raw public data were reprocessed by TCRdb itself: fastp quality trimming at Q25, MiXCR clonotype calling, in-frame beta chains only. Each CDR3 protein appears once, grouped with its most common genes and DNA. Here the V and J calls rest on TCRdb's processing, not on the authors' analysis. This sample has hundreds of thousands of distinct CDR3 sequences in its table, and around 32% of those were observed once. The ten largest clones take up under 55% of the sample.

From the cysteine through the phenylalanine, the CDR3 covers 14 amino acids. Only the CDR3 DNA is retained, 42 bases long and in frame from the first base. V loses 4 bases of germline sequence and J loses 0 bases, and the interval between the two ends is 10 bases. The CDR1 and CDR2 encoded by the germline V gene (reference sequence) are DFQATT and SNEGSKA. Notes on this clonotype: Its antigen is still unknown. There are no base qualities to consult, and no much larger clone falls within one base.

Material: peripheral blood mononuclear cells (PBMCs), obtained when the disease was refractory, from a patient treated with antithyroid drugs. This sequence originates from a female donor with Graves disease. The sequence is built from TRBV20-1 and TRBJ2-1, with the D gene tentatively TRBD1 or TRBD2, based on 5 matching bases in each. The sequenced DNA is TGCAGTGCTATTCGGGACGACTCCTACAATGAGCAGTTCTTC. Its translation reads: CSAIRDDSYNEQFF.